The 20 T cell receptor beta chains reported below all come from one sample, sequenced in a study of T cells expressing NK-cell markers. TCRdb re-called the 5' RACE reads; one entry per CDR3 protein, DNA not given. The listing records about 190,000 distinct CDR3 sequences. Sequenced sample: blood T cells: a sorted CD56 or NKG2C T cell subset, CD4+ or CD8+ T cells, or bulk PBMC T cells (not recorded which). Receptor source: a man aged 18-75 years in good health.

This chain connects TRBV13 to TRBJ1-2; TCRdb calls TRBD1, which cannot be checked without DNA. CDR1 PRHDT and CDR2 FYEKMQ come from the germline V gene (reference sequence). The CDR3 is made up of 16 amino acids. Here the CDR3 reads CASSHGTGGLGYGYTF.

The chain employs TRBV27 and TRBJ2-3. Germline loops: CDR1 MNHEY, CDR2 SMNVEV (reference sequence). CDR3 length: 16 residues. The CDR3 loop is CASRSWLLEGTDTQYF.

The gene calls are TRBV7-9 and TRBJ1-2; the D call from TCRdb, TRBD1, cannot be confirmed without DNA. Germline V gene lookup returns CDR1 SEHNR and CDR2 FQNEAQ (reference sequence). The CDR3 covers 15 residues. CDR3 sequence reads: CASSPGTEKRGGYTF.

The chain couples TRBV2 to TRBJ1-5; TCRdb names TRBD1, which stays unverified in the absence of DNA. In germline, CDR1 is SNHLY, CDR2 FYNNEI. This CDR3 has 14 amino acids. CDR3 amino acids: CASSDRGIDQPQHF.

The chain joins TRBV14 to TRBJ2-5; TCRdb's D call of TRBD1 is untestable without DNA. In germline, CDR1 is SGHDN, CDR2 FVKESK. There are 13 residues in the CDR3. CDR3 residues: CASSPGHPATQYF.

The chain links TRBV7-2 to TRBJ1-2; TCRdb selects TRBD1, and the lack of DNA leaves this call unchecked. CDR1 is SGHTA and CDR2 is FQGNSA in the germline V gene. This CDR3 contains 15 residues. CDR3 loop: CASSPGMGFSYGYTF.

The chain is built from TRBV6-5 and TRBJ1-3. The CDR3 is 17 amino acids. Germline loops: CDR1 MNHEY, CDR2 SVGAGI. The CDR3 loop reads CASSYRREVTSGNTIYF.

V and J are TRBV27 and TRBJ1-4. The CDR3 consists of 15 residues. CDR1 and CDR2 (germline): MNHEY, SMNVEV (reference sequence). CDR3 residues: CASSSSWTSNEKLFF.

The genes are TRBV5-1 and TRBJ2-5; as DNA is missing, the TRBD1 call by TCRdb cannot be tested. The germline CDR1 and CDR2 sequences are SGHRS and YFSETQ. The CDR3 is 15 amino acids. The chain's CDR3 is CASSPTGQRQETQYF.

The chain has TRBV12-3 or TRBV12-4 and TRBJ2-7; TCRdb outputs TRBD1, but without DNA this stays unchecked. The CDR3 runs to 16 residues. CDR3 in amino acids: CASSLSPDRVPYEQYF.

The V gene is TRBV28, the J gene TRBJ2-7; TCRdb reports TRBD1, a call that lacks DNA to check it against. Per germline, CDR1 MDHEN and CDR2 SYDVKM. This CDR3 has 12 residues. The CDR3 is CASSFHRLEQYF.

The chain links TRBV3-1 to TRBJ2-1; TCRdb indicates TRBD2, and absent DNA this call remains unverified. Germline V gene data show CDR1 as LGHDT and CDR2 as YNNKEL (reference sequence). This CDR3 region has 16 residues. CDR3 in amino acids: CASSQGLMGGFNEQFF.

V and J are TRBV5-4 and TRBJ2-3; lacking DNA, the TRBD1 call made by TCRdb goes unchecked. The V gene's germline CDR1 is SGHNT and CDR2 YYREEE (reference sequence). The CDR3 has 15 residues. CDR3 sequence reads: CASTGTETFTDTQYF.

V usage is TRBV3-1 and J usage is TRBJ2-1; absent DNA, TCRdb's TRBD2 call cannot be checked. Germline V lookup: CDR1 LGHDT, CDR2 YNNKEL (reference sequence). The CDR3 is 16 amino acids. Here the CDR3 reads CASSRLTSGGAGEQFF.

The chain combines TRBV19 with TRBJ2-1; no DNA is available, so the TRBD1 call from TCRdb remains unchecked. The CDR3 has 13 amino acids. Germline-derived CDR1 and CDR2 are LNHDA and SQIVND (reference sequence). The CDR3 spells CASSRDRANEQFF. Full variable domain (outside the CDR3, taken from reference TRBV19 and TRBJ2-1): DGGITQSPKYLFRKEGQNVTLSCEQNLNHDAMYWYRQDPGQGLRLIYYSQIVNDFQKGDIAEGYSVSREKKESFPLTVTSAQKNPTAFYLCASSRDRANEQFFGPGTRLTVL.

The chain couples TRBV3-1 to TRBJ1-1; absent DNA, TCRdb's TRBD1 call cannot be checked. Germline V CDR1 and CDR2: LGHDT, YNNKEL (reference sequence). The CDR3 contains 13 residues. The CDR3 here is CASSRPGTDEAFF. Full variable domain (rest looked up from reference TRBV3-1 and TRBJ1-1): DTAVSQTPKYLVTQMGNDKSIKCEQNLGHDTMYWYKQDSKKFLKIMFSYNNKELIINETVPNRFSPKSPDKAHLNLHINSLELGDSAVYFCASSRPGTDEAFFGQGTRLTVV.

The CDR3 here is CASSERDRGPEAFF. V gene TRBV2 combines with J gene TRBJ1-1; TCRdb's D call of TRBD1 is untestable without DNA. Germline CDR1 is SNHLY and CDR2 is FYNNEI. This CDR3 contains 14 residues.

The chain uses TRBV3-1 and TRBJ2-2. The CDR3 has 14 residues. Germline CDR1 is LGHDT and CDR2 is YNNKEL (reference sequence). This CDR3 is CASSHRRDPGELFF.

The chain recombines TRBV11-3 with TRBJ1-1. The germline V gene has CDR1 SGHNT and CDR2 YENEEA. The CDR3 totals 14 residues. The CDR3: CASSIGGTNTEAFF.

V is TRBV2 and J is TRBJ1-6. The CDR3 runs 14 residues. Germline-derived CDR1 and CDR2 are SNHLY and FYNNEI. Here the CDR3 reads CASSPGPYNSPLHF.